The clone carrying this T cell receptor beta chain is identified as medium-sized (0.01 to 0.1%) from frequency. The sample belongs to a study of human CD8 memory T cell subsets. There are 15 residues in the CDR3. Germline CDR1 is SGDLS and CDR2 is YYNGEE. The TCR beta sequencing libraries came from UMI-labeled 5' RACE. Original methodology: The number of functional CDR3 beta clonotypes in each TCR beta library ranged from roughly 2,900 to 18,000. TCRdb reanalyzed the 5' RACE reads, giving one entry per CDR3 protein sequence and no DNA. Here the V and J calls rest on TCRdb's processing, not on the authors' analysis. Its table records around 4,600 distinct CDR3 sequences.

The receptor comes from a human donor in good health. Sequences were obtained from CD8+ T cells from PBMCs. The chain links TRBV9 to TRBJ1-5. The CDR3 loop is CASSPEEGRTQPQHF.